The 2 T cell receptor beta chains below were found in one sample sequenced in a study of graft-versus-host responses after intestinal transplantation. Measured with immunoSEQ multiplex PCR; TCRdb has only the in-frame clones, and not every one. In the table there are 85,000 to 100,000 clones, about 90% of which are singletons. No cognate antigen is known for these TCRs. Here the sequenced sample was unstimulated CD4+ T cells sorted from spleen or lymph node cells, taken before intestinal transplant. These receptors were taken from a human donor who received an intestinal transplant.

The chain couples TRBV2 to TRBJ2-3; 7 nucleotides match TRBD1. This CDR3 is 13 amino acids long. The V gene end was trimmed by 5 bases and the J gene end by 3 bases; junction bases not matched to a gene: 2. Germline V gene lookup returns CDR1 SNHLY and CDR2 FYNNEI. The CDR3 is CASSRQGTDTQYF. The CDR3 nucleotides are TGTGCCAGCAGTCGACAGGGAACAGATACGCAGTATTTT.

This clone appeared a single time. The chain combines TRBV25-1 with TRBJ2-6; D is ambiguous. Looked up from germline, CDR1 is MGHDK and CDR2 is SYGVNS. The V end lost 0 bases, the J end lost 0 bases, and 6 bases lay between the germline ends. This CDR3 has 16 amino acids. The CDR3 DNA follows: TGTGCCAGCAGTGAATATGGAGTCTCTGGGGCCAACGTCCTGACTTTC. This encodes CASSEYGVSGANVLTF.